This passage covers 14 T cell receptor beta chains from one sample sequenced in a study of cytomegalovirus exposure and HLA in healthy donors. The protocol was immunoSEQ multiplex PCR, while the TCRdb copy is restricted to in-frame clones and leaves out a portion. The sample includes 150,000 or so clones, about 89% of them seen just once. The sample was PBMCs. The receptor set was obtained from a man younger than 30 in good health and CMV-seropositive.

This clone appeared a single time. The V call is TRBV7-9, the J call TRBJ2-7; no clear D. CDR3 length: 13 amino acids. CDR1 and CDR2 from the germline V gene are SEHNR and FQNEAQ (reference sequence). V shed 1 base and J shed 3 bases, with 7 bases lying between them. As DNA, the CDR3 is TGTGCCAGCAGCTTAGACAATTTCTACGAGCAGTACTTC. Protein: CASSLDNFYEQYF.

The chain links TRBV4-2 to TRBJ2-1; D is possibly TRBD2 (5 bases). The V end lost 3 bases, the J end lost 4 bases, and 13 bases lay between the germline ends. The CDR3 runs 15 residues. CDR1 is LGHNA, CDR2 YNFKEQ, per germline. CDR3 bases: TGTGCCAGCAGCCAGGACTTCTCCCAATACAATGAGCAGTTCTTC. It is translated as CASSQDFSQYNEQFF.

The rearrangement uses TRBV5-6 and TRBJ1-3; 11 bases fit TRBD1. CDR3 length equals 18 residues. The ends lost 0 bases at V and 0 bases at J; junction bases unmatched: 5. Germline V CDR1 and CDR2: SGHDT, YYEEEE. CDR3 bases: TGTGCCAGCAGCTTGGGGACAGGGGGCCTTAGCTCTGGAAACACCATATATTTT. Translated, it gives CASSLGTGGLSSGNTIYF.

The chain has TRBV15 and TRBJ2-5; D perhaps matches TRBD1 (5 bases). Germline assignment: CDR1 LNHNV and CDR2 YYDKDF (reference sequence). The CDR3 extends over 13 amino acids. Trimming removed 1 base from V and 4 bases from J, with 7 bases in between. In DNA, the CDR3 is TGTGCCACCAGCAGAGTGGGGCGAGAGACCCAGTACTTC. Protein product: CATSRVGRETQYF.

The V and J genes are TRBV7-3 and TRBJ2-2; tentatively, D is TRBD2 (6 bases). Germline CDR1 reads SGHTA; CDR2 reads FQGTGA. The CDR3 length is 12 residues. Trimming removed 6 bases at V and 7 bases at J, with 9 bases between. The CDR3 nucleotides read TGTGCCAGCAGGATGGAGGGCGGGGAGCTGTTTTTT. This encodes CASRMEGGELFF.

The rearrangement uses TRBV7-3 and TRBJ2-5; D is perhaps TRBD1 (6 bases). V lost 4 bases and J 5 bases, leaving 8 bases between the germline ends. There are 12 residues in the CDR3. Germline V gene lookup returns CDR1 SGHTA and CDR2 FQGTGA. CDR3 sequence reads: CASSSTGETQYF. CDR3 in DNA: TGTGCCAGCAGCTCCACAGGGGAGACCCAGTACTTC.

CDR3 sequence: CASSQNPGGGANVLTF. CDR3 DNA sequence: TGCGCCAGCAGCCAAAACCCAGGGGGAGGGGCCAACGTCCTGACTTTC. The V call is TRBV4-3, the J call TRBJ2-6; TRBD1 aligns across 7 bases. V dropped 2 bases and J dropped 4; count of bases not matched to a gene: 5. Looked up from germline, CDR1 is LGHNA and CDR2 is YSLEER. This CDR3 spans 16 amino acids.

This clone has a handful of counts. CDR3 nucleotides: TGTGCCAGCAGCCAATTGGACAGGGACGAGCAGTACTTC. Its translation is CASSQLDRDEQYF. The chain uses TRBV14 and TRBJ2-7; 8 bases match TRBD1. CDR1 is SGHDN, CDR2 FVKESK, per germline. The CDR3 loop spans 13 amino acids. After removal of 2 bases from V and 5 bases from J, the junction contained 2 bases not matched to a gene.

This clone appeared a single time. The chain joins TRBV18 to TRBJ2-5; the D gene is possibly TRBD1 (6 bases). Between the trimmed V and J ends, which lost 6 bases and 2 bases, there was a span of 19 bases. The CDR3 sequence is 16 residues long. The germline CDR1 and CDR2 sequences are KGHSH and LQKENI. Written as DNA, the CDR3 is TGTGCCAGCTCCCCCTTCCCGGGACACCGACAAGAGACCCAGTACTTC. Translated, it gives CASSPFPGHRQETQYF.

In DNA form, the CDR3 reads TGTGCCAGCAGCGTAGGAAAGAGGGGGGGAGGGATGAACACTGAAGCTTTCTTT. Translation gives CASSVGKRGGGMNTEAFF. This chain uses TRBV9 with TRBJ1-1; perhaps TRBD1 as D (6 bases). The CDR3 loop spans 18 amino acids. CDR1 and CDR2 (germline): SGDLS, YYNGEE. The V gene lost 0 bases and the J gene lost 0 bases, with 18 bases spanning the gap.

The sample holds a few counts of this clone. The chain couples TRBV18 to TRBJ1-2, with unresolved D. Germline V lookup: CDR1 KGHSH, CDR2 LQKENI. The V gene lost 0 bases and the J gene lost 4 bases, with 12 bases spanning the gap. This CDR3 is 15 amino acids long. The CDR3 region is CASSPPSGDGYGYTF. CDR3 in DNA: TGTGCCAGCTCACCACCGTCCGGGGATGGCTATGGCTACACCTTC.

This clone was counted a few times. This rearrangement joins TRBV7-9 to TRBJ1-2; D is uncertain. Germline CDR1 is SEHNR and CDR2 is FQNEAQ (reference sequence). The ends were cut back, 5 bases at V and 4 bases at J, with 11 bases in the middle. CDR3 length: 13 residues. The CDR3 reads CASSPYPPYGYTF. The CDR3 nucleotides are TGTGCCAGCAGCCCCTACCCGCCCTATGGCTACACCTTC.

This clone was counted a single time. The chain links TRBV19 to TRBJ2-2; tentatively, D is TRBD1 (6 bases). There are 15 residues in the CDR3. The V end was cut by 4 bases, the J end by 6 bases, with 15 bases between. CDR1 is LNHDA, CDR2 SQIVND, per germline (reference sequence). The CDR3 is CASSREYRVPGELFF. CDR3 in DNA: TGTGCCAGTAGTAGGGAATACAGGGTACCCGGGGAGCTGTTTTTT. Combining the CDR3 with reference TRBV19 and TRBJ2-2 gives the whole variable domain DGGITQSPKYLFRKEGQNVTLSCEQNLNHDAMYWYRQDPGQGLRLIYYSQIVNDFQKGDIAEGYSVSREKKESFPLTVTSAQKNPTAFYLCASSREYRVPGELFFGEGSRLTVL.

The genes are TRBV27 and TRBJ2-7, with 8 bases fitting TRBD2. The CDR3 covers 12 residues. Germline CDR1 reads MNHEY; CDR2 reads SMNVEV (reference sequence). With 6 bases clipped from V and 4 bases from J, the junction kept 2 bases outside the gene matches. The CDR3 sequence: CASSGGAYEQYF. The CDR3 bases are TGTGCCAGCAGCGGGGGGGCGTACGAGCAGTACTTC.